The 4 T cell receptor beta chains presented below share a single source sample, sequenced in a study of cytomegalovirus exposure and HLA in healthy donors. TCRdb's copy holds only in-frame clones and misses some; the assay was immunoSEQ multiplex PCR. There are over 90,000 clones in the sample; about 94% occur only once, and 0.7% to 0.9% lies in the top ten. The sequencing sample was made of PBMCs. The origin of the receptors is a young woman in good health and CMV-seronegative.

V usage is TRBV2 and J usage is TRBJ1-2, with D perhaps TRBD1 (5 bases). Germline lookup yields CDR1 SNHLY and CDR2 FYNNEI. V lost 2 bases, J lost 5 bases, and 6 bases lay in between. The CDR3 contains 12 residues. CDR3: CASSERTYGYTF. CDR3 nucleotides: TGTGCCAGCAGTGAAAGGACATATGGCTACACCTTC.

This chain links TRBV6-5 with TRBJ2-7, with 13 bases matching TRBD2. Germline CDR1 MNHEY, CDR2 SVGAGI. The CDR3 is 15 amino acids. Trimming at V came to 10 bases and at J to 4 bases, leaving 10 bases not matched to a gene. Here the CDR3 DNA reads TGTGCCACTCCGGCCAGGACTAGCGGGAGTTACGAGCAGTACTTC. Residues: CATPARTSGSYEQYF.

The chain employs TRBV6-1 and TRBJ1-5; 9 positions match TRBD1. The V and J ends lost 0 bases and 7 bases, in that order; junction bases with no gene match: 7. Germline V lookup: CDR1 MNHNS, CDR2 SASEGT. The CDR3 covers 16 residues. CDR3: CASSEAYRGRGQPQHF. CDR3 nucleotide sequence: TGTGCCAGCAGTGAAGCCTACAGGGGGCGAGGGCAGCCCCAGCATTTT.

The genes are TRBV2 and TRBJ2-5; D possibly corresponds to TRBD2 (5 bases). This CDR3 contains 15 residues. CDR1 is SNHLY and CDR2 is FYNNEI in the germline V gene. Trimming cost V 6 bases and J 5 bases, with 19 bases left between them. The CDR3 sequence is CASRTREGSGETQYF. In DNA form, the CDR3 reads TGTGCCAGCAGGACCCGGGAAGGGTCGGGCGAGACCCAGTACTTC.